These T cell receptor beta chains were read from a single sample in a study of technical replicates of blood from a handful of donors. Sequencing was performed with immunoSEQ multiplex PCR; in TCRdb, only in-frame clones are kept and a portion is missing. There are over 60,000 clones in the sample; approximately 89% occur only once, and more than 4% lies in the top ten. Sequencing used PBMCs. These TCRs come from a human donor in good health. Some clones in this sample may be carry-over from other donors' samples. CDR3s include the opening cysteine and the closing phenylalanine or tryptophan. D genes are given only for firm matches. Where a row states a size, it is once, few, many or the class of an expanded clone; other rows omit it.

v_gene	j_gene	d_gene	abundance	CDR3aa	CDR3nt
TRBV28	TRBJ1-1	NA	NA	CASHGGNTEAFF	TGTGCCAGCCATGGCGGGAACACTGAAGCTTTCTTT
TRBV30	TRBJ2-3	NA	NA	CAWGRELADTQYF	TGTGCCTGGGGTCGGGAGCTGGCAGATACGCAGTATTTT
TRBV5-6	TRBJ2-7	NA	NA	CASSGGAAAFSYEQYF	TGTGCCAGCAGTGGGGGGGCGGCGGCTTTCTCCTACGAGCAGTACTTC
TRBV19	TRBJ2-5	NA	NA	CASSRVGRNQETQYF	TGTGCCAGTAGCCGAGTTGGGAGAAACCAAGAGACCCAGTACTTC
TRBV12-5	TRBJ1-2	NA	NA	CASGAGGPGYGYTF	TGTGCTAGTGGCGCGGGGGGCCCGGGCTATGGCTACACCTTC
TRBV19	TRBJ2-1	TRBD1	NA	CASSGQGAEQFF	TGTGCCAGTAGTGGACAGGGGGCCGAGCAGTTCTTC
TRBV4-3	TRBJ2-7	TRBD2	NA	CASSQIAGAYEQYF	TGCGCCAGCAGCCAAATAGCGGGAGCCTACGAGCAGTACTTC
TRBV7-9	TRBJ1-1	TRBD1	NA	CASSLGTGVSTEAFF	TGTGCCAGCAGCCTTGGGACAGGGGTGAGCACTGAAGCTTTCTTT
TRBV5-4	TRBJ2-1	TRBD2	few	CASSRTSGGYNEQFF	TGTGCCAGCAGCCGGACTAGCGGGGGTTACAATGAGCAGTTCTTC
TRBV11-1	TRBJ2-5	TRBD1	once	CASSPGQASEETQYF	TGTGCCAGCAGCCCGGGACAGGCGTCGGAAGAGACCCAGTACTTC
TRBV9	TRBJ2-2	TRBD2	NA	CASSVVGGSWSGELFF	TGTGCCAGCAGCGTAGTGGGCGGGAGTTGGTCCGGGGAGCTGTTTTTT
TRBV6-5	TRBJ1-4	NA	NA	CASSYATTFVGEKLFF	TGTGCCAGCAGTTACGCGACAACGTTCGTTGGGGAAAAACTGTTTTTT
TRBV6-1	TRBJ2-3	TRBD2	NA	CASSVERGGAADTQYF	TGTGCCAGCAGTGTCGAGCGGGGGGGCGCCGCAGATACGCAGTATTTT
TRBV19	TRBJ1-2	TRBD1	NA	CASIPGQGTYGYTF	TGTGCCAGTATCCCGGGACAGGGTACCTATGGCTACACCTTC
TRBV6-5	TRBJ1-1	TRBD1	NA	CASRKSHSGGTEAFF	TGTGCCAGCAGAAAATCACATTCAGGGGGCACTGAAGCTTTCTTT
TRBV27	TRBJ2-1	NA	once	CASSLETARVTYNEQFF	TGTGCCAGCAGTTTAGAAACGGCGCGGGTAACCTACAATGAGCAGTTCTTC
TRBV6-5	TRBJ2-7	NA	NA	CASSYGGATSYEQYF	TGTGCCAGCAGTTACGGGGGGGCGACCTCCTACGAGCAGTACTTC
TRBV7-8	TRBJ2-7	NA	NA	CASSPRRDNSYEQYF	TGTGCCAGCAGCCCCCGCCGGGACAACTCCTACGAGCAGTACTTC
TRBV6-6	TRBJ2-7	NA	NA	CASSYSPASSYEQYF	TGTGCCAGCAGTTACTCCCCCGCTAGCTCCTACGAGCAGTACTTC
TRBV2	TRBJ1-2	NA	NA	CASSLSGYGYTF	TGTGCCAGCAGTCTTTCGGGGTATGGCTACACCTTC
TRBV5-5	TRBJ1-4	TRBD1	NA	CASSLAGTGRDEKLFF	TGTGCCAGCAGCTTGGCCGGGACAGGGCGGGATGAAAAACTGTTTTTT
TRBV4-1	TRBJ2-2	TRBD2	NA	CASSQDLLAGGFAGELFF	TGCGCCAGCAGCCAAGATTTGCTAGCGGGAGGTTTCGCCGGGGAGCTGTTTTTT
TRBV7-8	TRBJ2-1	TRBD2	few	CASSPPLREGWNEQFF	TGTGCCAGCAGCCCCCCTCTGCGGGAGGGTTGGAATGAGCAGTTCTTC
TRBV7-9	TRBJ1-4	NA	NA	CASSFSGGAVEKLFF	TGTGCCAGCAGCTTCTCCGGTGGGGCGGTTGAAAAACTGTTTTTT
TRBV5-4	TRBJ2-1	NA	NA	CASSLSGLQSVNEQFF	TGTGCCAGCAGCCTCTCTGGACTCCAGTCAGTCAATGAGCAGTTCTTC
TRBV18	TRBJ1-6	TRBD1	once	CASSSVTGANSPLHF	TGTGCCAGCTCGTCCGTGACAGGGGCGAATTCACCCCTCCACTTT
TRBV15	TRBJ2-1	TRBD1	NA	CATSRGQGWPYNEQFF	TGTGCCACCAGCAGGGGACAGGGCTGGCCCTACAATGAGCAGTTCTTC
TRBV6-5	TRBJ1-3	NA	NA	CASSYSRAGSGNTIYF	TGTGCCAGCAGTTACAGTAGGGCGGGCTCTGGAAACACCATATATTTT
TRBV7-3	TRBJ2-3	NA	once	CASSLTGGTTDTQYF	TGTGCCAGCAGCTTAACGGGGGGAACCACAGATACGCAGTATTTT
TRBV6-5	TRBJ1-2	NA	few	CASSSRTATNYGYTF	TGTGCCAGCAGTTCCCGGACTGCTACTAACTATGGCTACACCTTC
TRBV2	TRBJ1-6	TRBD1	once	CASRQGTAGPLHF	TGTGCCAGCAGACAGGGGACGGCGGGGCCCCTCCACTTT
TRBV4-3	TRBJ2-7	NA	NA	CASSQDRRYEQYF	TGCGCCAGCAGCCAAGACCGCCGGTACGAGCAGTACTTC
TRBV9	TRBJ2-7	NA	NA	CASSVVAGDEQYF	TGTGCCAGCAGCGTAGTCGCAGGGGACGAGCAGTACTTC
TRBV29-1	TRBJ1-2	NA	once	CSVEVLGRGIGGYTF	TGCAGCGTTGAAGTTCTTGGCAGGGGAATCGGTGGCTACACCTTC
TRBV13	TRBJ2-7	TRBD1	NA	CASSPLDRRGLGEQYF	TGTGCCAGCAGCCCCCTGGATCGCAGGGGGCTGGGCGAGCAGTACTTC
TRBV9	TRBJ2-7	NA	NA	CASSVEIVPVYEQYF	TGTGCCAGCAGCGTAGAAATAGTTCCTGTCTACGAGCAGTACTTC
TRBV9	TRBJ2-1	NA	NA	CASSATPSYNEQFF	TGTGCCAGCAGCGCGACTCCTTCCTACAATGAGCAGTTCTTC
TRBV7-2	TRBJ2-1	TRBD2	NA	CASNTQGLALRNEQFF	TGTGCCAGCAACACCCAAGGACTAGCTTTAAGGAATGAGCAGTTCTTC
TRBV7-9	TRBJ2-5	TRBD1	NA	CASSEDRVGGETQYF	TGTGCCAGCAGCGAGGACAGGGTAGGAGGAGAGACCCAGTACTTC
TRBV7-9	TRBJ1-1	NA	NA	CASSLDTRGTTEAFF	TGTGCCAGCAGCTTAGACACACGGGGGACCACTGAAGCTTTCTTT
TRBV5-1	TRBJ2-2	NA	NA	CASSPPGVAEITGELFF	TGCGCCAGCAGCCCCCCCGGGGTAGCGGAGATCACCGGGGAGCTGTTTTTT
TRBV11-2	TRBJ1-2	TRBD1	NA	CASSAYQGVRGYTF	TGTGCCAGCAGCGCATACCAGGGGGTGCGGGGCTACACCTTC
TRBV11-3	TRBJ2-5	NA	NA	CASSSGGPSQETQYF	TGTGCCAGCAGCTCGGGGGGCCCCTCCCAAGAGACCCAGTACTTC
TRBV4-1	TRBJ2-3	NA	NA	CASSQERKSPTDTQYF	TGCGCCAGCAGCCAAGAAAGAAAGAGCCCCACAGATACGCAGTATTTT
TRBV19	TRBJ1-4	NA	NA	CASTLNRQGAEKLFF	TGTGCCAGTACCCTGAACAGGCAGGGCGCTGAAAAACTGTTTTTT
TRBV5-1	TRBJ1-5	NA	NA	CASSPGGSNQPQHF	TGCGCCAGCAGCCCAGGTGGGAGCAATCAGCCCCAGCATTTT
TRBV4-1	TRBJ2-7	TRBD2	NA	CASSRTAGGRSYEQYF	TGCGCCAGCAGCCGGACCGCGGGCGGGAGGTCCTACGAGCAGTACTTC
TRBV14	TRBJ1-1	NA	NA	CASSELDSEAFF	TGTGCCAGCAGTGAGCTGGACAGTGAAGCTTTCTTT
TRBV7-9	TRBJ2-7	NA	NA	CASSLGPSSYEQYF	TGTGCCAGCAGCTTAGGTCCGTCCTCCTACGAGCAGTACTTC
TRBV13	TRBJ2-1	TRBD2	NA	CASRVLERGGDEQFF	TGTGCCAGCAGAGTCTTGGAGCGGGGTGGGGATGAGCAGTTCTTC
TRBV29-1	TRBJ2-4	TRBD1	NA	CSGRQGNIQYF	TGCAGCGGGAGACAGGGTAACATTCAGTACTTC
TRBV7-9	TRBJ2-1	TRBD1	NA	CAIREGQRNEQFF	TGTGCCATCAGAGAGGGACAGCGCAATGAGCAGTTCTTC
TRBV5-4	TRBJ2-1	TRBD2	NA	CASSKTSGYYNEQFF	TGTGCCAGCAGCAAGACTAGCGGATACTACAATGAGCAGTTCTTC
TRBV18	TRBJ1-5	NA	NA	CASSSGDFGNQPQHF	TGTGCCAGCTCGTCAGGGGATTTCGGCAATCAGCCCCAGCATTTT
TRBV19	TRBJ1-2	NA	once	CASSRQRTNYGYTF	TGTGCCAGTAGTAGACAGCGTACTAACTATGGCTACACCTTC
TRBV9	TRBJ2-3	TRBD1	NA	CASSVVETGKDTQYF	TGTGCCAGCAGCGTAGTAGAGACAGGGAAGGATACGCAGTATTTT
TRBV4-2	TRBJ2-3	TRBD1	NA	CASSPDREGTDTQYF	TGTGCCAGCAGCCCCGACAGGGAAGGAACAGATACGCAGTATTTT
TRBV6-4	TRBJ1-2	NA	NA	CASSDSGAEGTYGYTF	TGTGCCAGCAGTGACTCTGGGGCGGAGGGAACTTATGGCTACACCTTC
TRBV27	TRBJ1-5	NA	NA	CASSTTVFAPQHF	TGTGCCAGCAGTACGACAGTGTTTGCGCCCCAGCATTTT
TRBV2	TRBJ2-7	TRBD2	NA	CASSSPGGFYEQYF	TGTGCCAGCAGCAGTCCGGGGGGATTCTACGAGCAGTACTTC